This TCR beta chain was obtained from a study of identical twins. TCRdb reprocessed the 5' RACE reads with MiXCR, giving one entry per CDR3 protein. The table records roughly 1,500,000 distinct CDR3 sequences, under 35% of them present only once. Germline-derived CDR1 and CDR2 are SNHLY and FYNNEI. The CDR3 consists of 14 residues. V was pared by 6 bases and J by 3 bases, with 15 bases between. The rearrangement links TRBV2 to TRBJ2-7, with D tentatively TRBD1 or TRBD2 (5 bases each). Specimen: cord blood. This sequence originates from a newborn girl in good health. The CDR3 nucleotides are TGTGCCAGCAGGGGGTTGAGGGGTAACTACGAGCAGTACTTC. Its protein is CASRGLRGNYEQYF. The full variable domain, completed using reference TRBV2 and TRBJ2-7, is EPEVTQTPSHQVTQMGQEVILRCVPISNHLYFYWYRQILGQKVEFLVSFYNNEISEKSEIFDDQFSVERPDGSNFTLKIRSTKLEDSAMYFCASRGLRGNYEQYFGPGTRLTVT.